The 10 T cell receptor beta chains given below trace back to one sample, sequenced in a study of blood T cell repertoires in COVID-19 (dated by TCRdb to 2019 to 2021). Receptor amplification or capture employed the immunoSEQ multiplex PCR assay. TCRdb mirrors the immuneACCESS table, restricted to in-frame sequences. Some clones are absent from its copies; in checked studies, under half trace to an unresolved V gene, and the reason for the others is unknown. Across this sample there are 100,000 to 150,000 clones, with about 79% seen only once. 30% to 45% of the sample is taken by the ten largest. Source material: peripheral blood. All receptors come from a man between 35 and 55 years old with active or convalescent COVID-19.

The sample holds a few counts of this clone. The chain employs TRBV7-9 and TRBJ2-1; TRBD2 matches 7 bases. The trim removed 5 bases at V and 2 bases at J, leaving 6 bases unmatched. The CDR3 length is 15 residues. Germline CDR1 is SEHNR and CDR2 is FQNEAQ (reference sequence). The CDR3 region has the DNA TGTGCCAGCAGCCTTAGCGGGCCCGCCTACAATGAGCAGTTCTTC. Protein product: CASSLSGPAYNEQFF.

This clone was picked up a small number of times. The rearrangement joins TRBV12-3 or TRBV12-4 to TRBJ1-1; a possible D gene is TRBD1 (5 bases). The CDR3 has 12 residues. Between the trimmed V and J ends, which lost 6 bases and 8 bases, there was a span of 13 bases. The chain's CDR3 is CASRMTATEAFF. The CDR3 nucleotides are TGTGCCAGCAGGATGACAGCCACAGAAGCTTTCTTT.

This clone was seen more than once but under ten times. The V call is TRBV3-1 (or the pseudogene TRBV3-2), the J call TRBJ1-5, with D unresolved. CDR3 length: 13 amino acids. Germline values: CDR1 LGHDT, CDR2 YNNKEL (reference sequence). V gave up 0 bases and J gave up 9 bases, with 9 bases separating them. CDR3 sequence (DNA): TGTGCCAGCAGCCAAGATGTGGTCGGGCCCCAGCATTTT. The encoded protein is CASSQDVVGPQHF.

V usage is TRBV28 and J usage is TRBJ1-3; D unresolved. This CDR3 contains 14 residues. The V gene's germline CDR1 is MDHEN and CDR2 SYDVKM. V was clipped by 7 bases and J by 11 bases, with 21 bases between them. Here the CDR3 reads CASTKSLLGGSIYF. The CDR3 DNA reads TGTGCCAGCACCAAAAGTCTACTGGGAGGTTCCATATATTTT.

The CDR3 reads CASIGSGPEAFF. As DNA, the CDR3 is TGTGCCAGCATCGGGTCCGGTCCTGAAGCTTTCTTT. The V gene is TRBV6-6, the J gene TRBJ1-1, with D hard to call. V was clipped by 7 bases and J by 6 bases, with 12 bases between them. Germline CDR1 MNHNY, CDR2 SVGAGI (reference sequence). This CDR3 is built from 12 residues.

Here the CDR3 reads CATSDDRESLTDGYTF. Written as DNA, the CDR3 is TGTGCCACCAGTGACGACAGGGAATCACTTACGGATGGCTACACCTTC. The chain combines TRBV24-1 with TRBJ1-2; the match to TRBD1 covers 7 bases. V was clipped by 4 bases and J by 6 bases; unmatched bases: 13. The CDR3 is 16 amino acids. Looked up from germline, CDR1 is KGHDR and CDR2 is SFDVKD.

V usage is TRBV27 and J usage is TRBJ1-4; 7 nucleotides line up with TRBD1. This CDR3 has 15 amino acids. In germline, CDR1 is MNHEY, CDR2 SMNVEV (reference sequence). Germline trimming cut 6 bases from V and 3 bases from J; bases unmatched to any gene: 7. The CDR3 loop is CASRLTGFPNEKLFF. The CDR3 nucleotides are TGTGCCAGCAGACTGACAGGGTTCCCTAATGAAAAACTGTTTTTT.

This chain connects TRBV7-2 to TRBJ1-4, with D hard to call. Deletions cut 1 base from V and 8 bases from J, with 11 bases between. Looked up from germline, CDR1 is SGHTA and CDR2 is FQGNSA. The CDR3 totals 14 residues. The DNA of the CDR3 is TGTGCCAGCAGCTTAGGTCTCACAGACGAAAAACTGTTTTTT. It encodes CASSLGLTDEKLFF. The whole variable domain, remainder taken from reference TRBV7-2 and TRBJ1-4, is GAGVSQSPSNKVTEKGKDVELRCDPISGHTALYWYRQSLGQGLEFLIYFQGNSAPDKSGLPSDRFSAERTGGSVSTLTIQRTQQEDSAVYLCASSLGLTDEKLFFGSGTQLSVL.

The chain recombines TRBV28 with TRBJ1-5, with D hard to call. V dropped 2 bases and J dropped 12 bases, with 11 bases sitting between them. This CDR3 is built from 12 residues. Germline values: CDR1 MDHEN, CDR2 SYDVKM. Here the CDR3 DNA reads TGTGCCAGCAGTTTAGGAACTAGCCACCAGCATTTT. Its translation: CASSLGTSHQHF.

The rearrangement uses TRBV24-1 and TRBJ2-1; 9 nucleotides align to TRBD2. The CDR3 is made up of 13 amino acids. Germline lookup yields CDR1 KGHDR and CDR2 SFDVKD. V lost 9 bases and J lost 9; bases outside the gene matches: 8. This chain's CDR3 is CATGREGLSEQFF. The CDR3 bases are TGTGCCACCGGGCGGGAGGGCCTCTCTGAGCAGTTCTTC.